The T cell receptor beta chain under discussion was sequenced for a study of blood T cells in healthy people across ages. CDR3 length equals 13 residues. J gave up 6 bases and V 2 bases, and 3 bases lay outside the gene matches. Germline V lookup: CDR1 DFQATT, CDR2 SNEGSKA (reference sequence). Ranging in age from roughly 6 to 95, the donors were healthy Caucasian individuals from Russia. Each donor supplied around 10 milliliters of peripheral blood. The authors ran a second PCR of about 6 to 12 cycles using a sample-barcoded 5' primer and a J-beta primer mix. MiXCR was run by TCRdb on the 5' RACE reads, yielding one entry per CDR3 protein. The sample lists about 1 million distinct CDR3 sequences; over 35% were seen once.

This sequence originates from a woman aged 55 to 70 in good health. V gene TRBV20-1 combines with J gene TRBJ2-3; 9 bases are shared with TRBD2. Sequences were obtained from blood. The CDR3 region has the DNA TGCAGTGCTAGACCCAGCGGGAGGGATACGCAGTATTTT. Residues: CSARPSGRDTQYF.